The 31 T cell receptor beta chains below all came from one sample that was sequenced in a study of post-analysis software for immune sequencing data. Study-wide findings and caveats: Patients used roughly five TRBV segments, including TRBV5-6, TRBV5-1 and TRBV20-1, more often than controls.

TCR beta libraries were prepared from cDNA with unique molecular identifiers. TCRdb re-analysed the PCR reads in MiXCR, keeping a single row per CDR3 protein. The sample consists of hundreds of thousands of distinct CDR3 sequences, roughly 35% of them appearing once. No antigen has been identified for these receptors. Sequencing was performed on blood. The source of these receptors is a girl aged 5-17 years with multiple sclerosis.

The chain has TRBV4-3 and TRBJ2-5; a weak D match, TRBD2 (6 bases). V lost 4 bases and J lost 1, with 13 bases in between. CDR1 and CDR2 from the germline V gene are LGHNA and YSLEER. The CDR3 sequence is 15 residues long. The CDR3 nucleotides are TGCGCCAGCAGCCGGTTCGGGGGACCCCAAGAGACCCAGTACTTC. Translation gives CASSRFGGPQETQYF.

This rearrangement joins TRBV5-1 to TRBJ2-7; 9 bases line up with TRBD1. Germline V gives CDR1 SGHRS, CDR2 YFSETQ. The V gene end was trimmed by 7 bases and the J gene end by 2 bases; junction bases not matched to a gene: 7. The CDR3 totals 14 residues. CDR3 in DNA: TGCGCCAGCGGAGGTGGGACAGGGACCTACGAGCAGTACTTC. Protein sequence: CASGGGTGTYEQYF.

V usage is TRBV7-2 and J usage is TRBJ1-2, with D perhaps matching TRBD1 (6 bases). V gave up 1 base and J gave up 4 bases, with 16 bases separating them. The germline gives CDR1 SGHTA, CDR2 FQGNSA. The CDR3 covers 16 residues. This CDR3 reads CASSLEGGGRVYGYTF. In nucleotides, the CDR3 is TGTGCCAGCAGCTTAGAAGGGGGGGGGCGCGTCTATGGCTACACCTTC.

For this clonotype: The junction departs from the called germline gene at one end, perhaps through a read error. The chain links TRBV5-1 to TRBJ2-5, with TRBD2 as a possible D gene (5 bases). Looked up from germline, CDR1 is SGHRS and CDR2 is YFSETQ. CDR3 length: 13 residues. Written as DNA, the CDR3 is TGCGCCGGCAGCTTGGAGGTCCAAGAGACCCAGTACTTC. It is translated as CAGSLEVQETQYF.

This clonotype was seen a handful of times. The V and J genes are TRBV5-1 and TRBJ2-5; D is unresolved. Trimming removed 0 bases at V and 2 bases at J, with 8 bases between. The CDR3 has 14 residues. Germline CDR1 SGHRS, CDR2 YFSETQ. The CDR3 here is CASSLGQEQETQYF. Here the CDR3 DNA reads TGCGCCAGCAGCTTGGGGCAGGAGCAAGAGACCCAGTACTTC.

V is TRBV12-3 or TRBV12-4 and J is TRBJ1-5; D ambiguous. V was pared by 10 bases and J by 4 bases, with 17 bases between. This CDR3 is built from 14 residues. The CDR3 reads CATASMQGNQPQHF. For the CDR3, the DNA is TGTGCCACCGCGTCCATGCAAGGGAATCAGCCCCAGCATTTT.

This chain's CDR3 is CASGQAGNTDTQYF. The CDR3 coding sequence is TGCGCCAGCGGCCAGGCTGGGAACACAGATACGCAGTATTTT. V gene TRBV5-1 combines with J gene TRBJ2-3; D is unclear. V dropped 7 bases and J dropped 2 bases, with 14 bases sitting between them. Germline V gene sequence: CDR1 SGHRS, CDR2 YFSETQ. This CDR3 contains 14 residues.

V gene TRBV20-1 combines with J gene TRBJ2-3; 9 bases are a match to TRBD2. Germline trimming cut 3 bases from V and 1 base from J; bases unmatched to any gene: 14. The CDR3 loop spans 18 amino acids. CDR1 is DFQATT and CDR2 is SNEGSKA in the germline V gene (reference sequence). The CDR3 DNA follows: TGCAGTGCTAGGACGGGTAGCGGGGGTGCTCACGGCACAGATACGCAGTATTTT. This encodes CSARTGSGGAHGTDTQYF.

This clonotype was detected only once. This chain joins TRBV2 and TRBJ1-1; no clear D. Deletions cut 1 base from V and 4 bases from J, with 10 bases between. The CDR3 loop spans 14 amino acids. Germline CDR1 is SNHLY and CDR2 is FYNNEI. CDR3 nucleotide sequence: TGTGCCAGCAGTGAAGATGGAGGATCCACTGAAGCTTTCTTT. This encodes CASSEDGGSTEAFF.

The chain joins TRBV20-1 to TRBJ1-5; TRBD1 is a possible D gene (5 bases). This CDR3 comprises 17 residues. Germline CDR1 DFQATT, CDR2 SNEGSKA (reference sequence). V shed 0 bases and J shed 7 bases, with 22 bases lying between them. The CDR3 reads CSARDHNLGTLDQPQHF. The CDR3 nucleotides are TGCAGTGCTAGAGACCACAATCTTGGGACCCTGGACCAGCCCCAGCATTTT.

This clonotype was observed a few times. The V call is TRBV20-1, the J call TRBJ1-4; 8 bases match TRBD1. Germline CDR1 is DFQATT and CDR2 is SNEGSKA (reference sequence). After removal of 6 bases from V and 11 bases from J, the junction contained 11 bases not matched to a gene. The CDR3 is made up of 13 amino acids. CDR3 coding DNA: TGCAGTGCCTATTACAGGGGGGCCGAGAAACTGTTTTTT. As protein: CSAYYRGAEKLFF.

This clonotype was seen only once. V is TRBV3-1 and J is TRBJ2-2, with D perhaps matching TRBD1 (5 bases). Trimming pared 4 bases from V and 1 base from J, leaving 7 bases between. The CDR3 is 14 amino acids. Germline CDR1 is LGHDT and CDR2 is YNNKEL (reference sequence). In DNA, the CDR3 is TGTGCCAGCAGCCGGGGCAGGAACACCGGGGAGCTGTTTTTT. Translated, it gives CASSRGRNTGELFF. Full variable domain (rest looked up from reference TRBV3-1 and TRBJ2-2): DTAVSQTPKYLVTQMGNDKSIKCEQNLGHDTMYWYKQDSKKFLKIMFSYNNKELIINETVPNRFSPKSPDKAHLNLHINSLELGDSAVYFCASSRGRNTGELFFGEGSRLTVL.

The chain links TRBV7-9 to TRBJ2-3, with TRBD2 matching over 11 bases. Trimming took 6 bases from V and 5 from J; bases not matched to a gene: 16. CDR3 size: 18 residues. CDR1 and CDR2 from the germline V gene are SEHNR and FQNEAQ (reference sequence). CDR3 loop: CASSSGQSSGGRRDTQYF. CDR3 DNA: TGTGCCAGCAGTTCCGGCCAGTCTAGCGGGGGGCGAAGAGATACGCAGTATTTT.

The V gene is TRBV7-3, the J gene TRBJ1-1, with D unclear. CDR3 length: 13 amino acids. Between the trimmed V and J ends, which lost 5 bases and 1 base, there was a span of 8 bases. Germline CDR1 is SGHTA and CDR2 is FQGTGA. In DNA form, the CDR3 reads TGTGCCAGCAGCATCCAGACGAACACTGAAGCTTTCTTT. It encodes CASSIQTNTEAFF.

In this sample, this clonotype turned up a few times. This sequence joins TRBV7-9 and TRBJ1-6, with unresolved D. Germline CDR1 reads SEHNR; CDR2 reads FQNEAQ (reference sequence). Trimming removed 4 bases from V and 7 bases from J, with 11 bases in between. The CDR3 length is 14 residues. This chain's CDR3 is CASSSEWGNSPLHF. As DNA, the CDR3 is TGTGCCAGCAGCTCGGAGTGGGGAAATTCACCCCTCCACTTT.

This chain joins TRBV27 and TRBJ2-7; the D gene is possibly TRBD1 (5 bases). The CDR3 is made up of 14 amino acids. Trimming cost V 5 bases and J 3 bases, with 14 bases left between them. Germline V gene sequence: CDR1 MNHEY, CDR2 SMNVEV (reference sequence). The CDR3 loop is CASSPQGFLYEQYF. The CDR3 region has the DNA TGTGCCAGCAGTCCCCAGGGTTTCCTCTACGAGCAGTACTTC.

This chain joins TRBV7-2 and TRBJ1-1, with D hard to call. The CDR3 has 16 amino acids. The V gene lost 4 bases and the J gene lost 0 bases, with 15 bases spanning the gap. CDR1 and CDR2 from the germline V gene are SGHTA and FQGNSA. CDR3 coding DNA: TGTGCCAGCAGCTCCCCCCCCGAGGCCATGAACACTGAAGCTTTCTTT. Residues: CASSSPPEAMNTEAFF.

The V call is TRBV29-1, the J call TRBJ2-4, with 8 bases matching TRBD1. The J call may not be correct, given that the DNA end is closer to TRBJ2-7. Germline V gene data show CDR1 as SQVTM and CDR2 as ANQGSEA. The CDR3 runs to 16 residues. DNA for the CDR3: TGCAGCGTTGAAGAATTCGGACAGGGAAGGGACTACGAGCAGTACTTC. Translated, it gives CSVEEFGQGRDYEQYF.

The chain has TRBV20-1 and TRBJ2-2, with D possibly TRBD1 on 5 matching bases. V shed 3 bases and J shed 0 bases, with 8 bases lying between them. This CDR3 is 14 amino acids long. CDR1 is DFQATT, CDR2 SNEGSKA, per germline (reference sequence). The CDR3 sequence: CSASRGTNTGELFF. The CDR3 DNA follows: TGCAGTGCTAGTAGGGGCACGAACACCGGGGAGCTGTTTTTT.

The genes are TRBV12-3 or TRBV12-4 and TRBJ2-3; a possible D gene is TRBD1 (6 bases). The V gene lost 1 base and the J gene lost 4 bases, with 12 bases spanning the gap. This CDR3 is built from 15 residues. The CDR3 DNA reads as TGTGCCAGCAGTTTAGATCGGCAGGGGCCAGATACGCAGTATTTT. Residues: CASSLDRQGPDTQYF.

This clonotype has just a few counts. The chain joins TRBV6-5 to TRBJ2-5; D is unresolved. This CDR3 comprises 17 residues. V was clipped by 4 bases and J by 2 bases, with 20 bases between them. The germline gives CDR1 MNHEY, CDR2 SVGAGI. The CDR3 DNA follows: TGTGCCAGCAGTTCCGAGGAGAACTCGAGGCGTCAAGAGACCCAGTACTTC. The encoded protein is CASSSEENSRRQETQYF.

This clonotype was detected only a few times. The CDR3 DNA reads TGTGCCAGCAGTATTCACCGCTCTGGGGCCAACGTCCTGACTTTC. This sequence encodes CASSIHRSGANVLTF. The J gene is TRBJ2-6, the V gene TRBV12-3 or TRBV12-4; D is unresolved. Between the trimmed V and J ends, which lost 5 bases and 0 bases, there was a span of 8 bases. There are 15 residues in the CDR3.

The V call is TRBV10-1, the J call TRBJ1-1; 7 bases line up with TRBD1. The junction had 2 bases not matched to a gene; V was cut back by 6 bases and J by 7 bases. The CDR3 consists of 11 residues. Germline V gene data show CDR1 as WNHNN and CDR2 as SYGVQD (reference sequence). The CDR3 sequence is CASRGDSEAFF. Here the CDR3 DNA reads TGCGCCAGCAGAGGGGACAGTGAAGCTTTCTTT.

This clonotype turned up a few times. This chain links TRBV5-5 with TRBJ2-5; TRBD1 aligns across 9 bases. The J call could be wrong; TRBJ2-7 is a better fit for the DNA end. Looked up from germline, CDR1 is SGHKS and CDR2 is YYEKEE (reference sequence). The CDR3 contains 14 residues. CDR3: CASSSRDRVHEQYF. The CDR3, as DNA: TGTGCCAGCAGCTCACGGGACAGGGTCCACGAGCAGTACTTC.

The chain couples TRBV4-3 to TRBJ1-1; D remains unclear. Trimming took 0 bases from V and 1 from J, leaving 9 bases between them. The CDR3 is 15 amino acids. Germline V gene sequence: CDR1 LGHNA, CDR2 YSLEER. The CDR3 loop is CASSQDQDGNTEAFF. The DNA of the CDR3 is TGCGCCAGCAGCCAAGACCAAGACGGGAACACTGAAGCTTTCTTT.

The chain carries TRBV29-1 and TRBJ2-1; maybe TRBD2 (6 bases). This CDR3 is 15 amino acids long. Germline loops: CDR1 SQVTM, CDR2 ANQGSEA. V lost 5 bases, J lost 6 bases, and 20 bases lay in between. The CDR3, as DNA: TGCAGCGTTACTCCCCGGGGACTGCTTATCAATGAGCAGTTCTTC. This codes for CSVTPRGLLINEQFF.

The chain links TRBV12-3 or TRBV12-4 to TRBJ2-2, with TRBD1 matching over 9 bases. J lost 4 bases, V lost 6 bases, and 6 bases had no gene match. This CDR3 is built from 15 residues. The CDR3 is CASRGTGKGTGELFF. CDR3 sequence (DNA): TGTGCCAGCAGGGGGACAGGGAAAGGCACCGGGGAGCTGTTTTTT.

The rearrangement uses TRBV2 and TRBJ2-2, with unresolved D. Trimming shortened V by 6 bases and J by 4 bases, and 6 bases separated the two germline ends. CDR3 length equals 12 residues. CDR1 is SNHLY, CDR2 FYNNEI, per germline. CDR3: CASRYRTGELFF. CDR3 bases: TGTGCCAGCAGATACCGCACCGGGGAGCTGTTTTTT.

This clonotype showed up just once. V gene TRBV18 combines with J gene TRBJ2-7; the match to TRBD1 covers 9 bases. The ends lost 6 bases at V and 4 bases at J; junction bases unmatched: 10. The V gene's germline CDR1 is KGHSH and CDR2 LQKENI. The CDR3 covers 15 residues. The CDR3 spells CASSYREDRGYEQYF. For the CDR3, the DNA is TGTGCCAGCTCCTACAGGGAGGACAGGGGTTACGAGCAGTACTTC.

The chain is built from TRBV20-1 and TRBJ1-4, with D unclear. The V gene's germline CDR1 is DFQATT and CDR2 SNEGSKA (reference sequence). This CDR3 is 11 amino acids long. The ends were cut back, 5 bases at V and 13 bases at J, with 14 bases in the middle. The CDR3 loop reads CSASSRGRLFF. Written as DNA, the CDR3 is TGCAGTGCTTCTAGTCGGGGTAGACTGTTTTTT.

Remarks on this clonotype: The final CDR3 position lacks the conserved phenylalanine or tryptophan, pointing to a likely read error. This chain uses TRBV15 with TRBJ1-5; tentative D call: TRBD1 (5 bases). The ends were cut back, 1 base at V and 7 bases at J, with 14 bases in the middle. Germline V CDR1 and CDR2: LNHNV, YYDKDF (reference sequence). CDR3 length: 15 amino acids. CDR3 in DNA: TGTGCCACCAGCAGAGGAGGGAGTGGGGGGCAGCCCCAGCATTGT. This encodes CATSRGGSGGQPQHC.